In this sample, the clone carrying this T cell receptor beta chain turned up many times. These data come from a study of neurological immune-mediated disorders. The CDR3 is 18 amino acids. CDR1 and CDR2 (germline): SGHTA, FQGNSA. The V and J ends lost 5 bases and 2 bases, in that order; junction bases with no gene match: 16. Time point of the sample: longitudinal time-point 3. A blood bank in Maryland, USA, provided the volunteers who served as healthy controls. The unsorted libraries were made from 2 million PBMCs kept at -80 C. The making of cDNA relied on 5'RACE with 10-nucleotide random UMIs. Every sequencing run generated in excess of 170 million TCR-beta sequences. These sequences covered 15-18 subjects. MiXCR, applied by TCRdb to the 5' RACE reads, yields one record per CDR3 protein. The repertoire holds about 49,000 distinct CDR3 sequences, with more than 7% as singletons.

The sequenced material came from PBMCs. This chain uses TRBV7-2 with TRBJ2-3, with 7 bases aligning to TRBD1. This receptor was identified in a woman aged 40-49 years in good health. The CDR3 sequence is CASSIDRVGGGPTDTQYF. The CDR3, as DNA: TGTGCCAGCAGCATCGACAGGGTGGGCGGCGGGCCCACAGATACGCAGTATTTT.